The 17 T cell receptor beta chains presented below share a single source sample, sequenced in a study of T cell clones after liver transplantation. This table comes from immunoSEQ multiplex PCR, and its TCRdb copy is limited to in-frame clones, with some not included. The sample carries tens of thousands of clones, around four fifths recorded once. Sample: CD4+ T cells from blood, taken 48 to 50 months after liver transplant. Every receptor here comes from a human patient who received a liver transplant. The graft donor may have contributed some T cells.

This chain connects TRBV5-1 to TRBJ2-1; TRBD2 agrees at 8 bases. The CDR3 length is 15 residues. CDR1 SGHRS and CDR2 YFSETQ come from the germline V gene. The ends lost 4 bases at V and 5 bases at J; junction bases unmatched: 8. CDR3 nucleotide sequence: TGCGCCAGCAGCCGGTCAGCGGGGGACCACAATGAGCAGTTCTTC. Protein: CASSRSAGDHNEQFF. The whole variable domain, filled in from reference TRBV5-1 and TRBJ2-1, reads KAGVTQTPRYLIKTRGQQVTLSCSPISGHRSVSWYQQTPGQGLQFLFEYFSETQRNKGNFPGRFSGRQFSNSRSEMNVSTLELGDSALYLCASSRSAGDHNEQFFGPGTRLTVL.

The chain recombines TRBV9 with TRBJ2-2; TRBD2 aligns across 11 bases. The J segment lost 6 bases and the V segment lost 0 bases, leaving 10 bases of the junction unmatched. Germline CDR1 reads SGDLS; CDR2 reads YYNGEE. The CDR3 has 18 amino acids. CDR3 protein: CASSVAPSGGPLAGELFF. The CDR3, as DNA: TGTGCCAGCAGCGTAGCCCCTAGCGGGGGGCCCCTGGCCGGGGAGCTGTTTTTT.

This chain joins TRBV5-4 and TRBJ1-6; D is uncertain. This CDR3 contains 12 residues. CDR1 and CDR2 from the germline V gene are SGHNT and YYREEE (reference sequence). V was pared by 2 bases and J by 8 bases, with 5 bases between. The CDR3 region has the DNA TGTGCCAGCAGCTTAAGGGATTCACCCCTCCACTTT. Translated: CASSLRDSPLHF.

V gene TRBV6-5 combines with J gene TRBJ1-2, with a possible D match to TRBD1 (5 bases). Trimming left V 2 bases short and J 5 bases short, with 12 bases between. Germline CDR1 MNHEY, CDR2 SVGAGI. CDR3 length: 14 amino acids. For the CDR3, the DNA is TGTGCCAGCAGTTACGGCATAGGGGAATATGGCTACACCTTC. Translation: CASSYGIGEYGYTF.

This clone was counted a few times. This chain connects TRBV13 to TRBJ1-2; 7 bases are shared with TRBD1. CDR3 size: 13 residues. After removal of 5 bases from V and 5 bases from J, the junction contained 5 bases not matched to a gene. Germline-derived CDR1 and CDR2 are PRHDT and FYEKMQ (reference sequence). The CDR3 region has the DNA TGTGCCAGCAGCCCAGGGGGAAGGTATGGCTACACCTTC. As protein: CASSPGGRYGYTF. The full variable domain, completed using reference TRBV13 and TRBJ1-2, is AAGVIQSPRHLIKEKRETATLKCYPIPRHDTVYWYQQGPGQDPQFLISFYEKMQSDKGSIPDRFSAQQFSDYHSELNMSSLELGDSALYFCASSPGGRYGYTFGSGTRLTVV.

This clone was seen a handful of times. V usage is TRBV2 and J usage is TRBJ2-7, with D possibly matching TRBD1 (5 bases). Per the germline V gene, CDR1 is SNHLY and CDR2 is FYNNEI. This CDR3 region has 14 residues. V was shortened by 10 bases and J by 0 bases, with 16 bases between the two germline ends. In nucleotides, the CDR3 is TGTGCCATTACTCGACAGTACTCCTCCTACGAGCAGTACTTC. It is translated as CAITRQYSSYEQYF. Filled out from reference TRBV2 and TRBJ2-7, the complete variable domain reads EPEVTQTPSHQVTQMGQEVILRCVPISNHLYFYWYRQILGQKVEFLVSFYNNEISEKSEIFDDQFSVERPDGSNFTLKIRSTKLEDSAMYFCAITRQYSSYEQYFGPGTRLTVT.

The gene calls are TRBV30 and TRBJ1-5; 8 bases are shared with TRBD1. The V segment lost 0 bases and the J segment 7 bases; nucleotides outside the gene matches: 2. Germline values: CDR1 GTSNPN, CDR2 SVGIG (reference sequence). The CDR3 spans 13 residues. CDR3 sequence reads: CAWSVRDRQPQHF. CDR3 coding DNA: TGTGCCTGGAGTGTACGGGACAGGCAGCCCCAGCATTTT.

This clone was found once. The DNA of the CDR3 is TGTGCCAGCAGTTACTCACGGGGCGTTTATAATTCACCCCTCCACTTT. Its protein is CASSYSRGVYNSPLHF. The chain uses TRBV6-6 and TRBJ1-6, with a possible D match to TRBD1 (5 bases). Germline values: CDR1 MNHNY, CDR2 SVGAGI (reference sequence). Trimming removed 0 bases from V and 4 bases from J, with 10 bases in between. This CDR3 region has 16 residues.

This chain joins TRBV11-3 and TRBJ2-1; possible D gene TRBD1, 5 bases. The CDR3 runs 15 residues. Germline assignment: CDR1 SGHNT and CDR2 YENEEA. V was cut by 4 bases and J by 0 bases, with 10 bases left in between. The CDR3 loop is CASSYDRSSYNEQFF. The CDR3 bases are TGTGCCAGCAGCTACGACAGAAGCTCCTACAATGAGCAGTTCTTC.

The J gene is TRBJ2-7, the V gene TRBV28; D unresolved. This CDR3 has 14 amino acids. Per germline, CDR1 MDHEN and CDR2 SYDVKM. With 6 bases removed from V and 2 bases from J, the gap between germline ends came to 14 bases. CDR3 sequence reads: CASRGQHIAYEQYF. CDR3 bases: TGTGCCAGCAGAGGGCAACATATCGCCTACGAGCAGTACTTC.

The rearrangement links TRBV6-6 to TRBJ1-6; 8 bases align to TRBD1. V dropped 6 bases and J dropped 6; count of bases not matched to a gene: 7. The CDR3 runs to 15 residues. The germline CDR1 and CDR2 sequences are MNHNY and SVGAGI (reference sequence). The CDR3, as DNA: TGTGCCAGCAGCTGGCCGGGACAGGTTAATTCACCCCTCCACTTT. It yields the protein CASSWPGQVNSPLHF.

This clone was seen more than once but under ten times. The genes are TRBV6-5 and TRBJ1-6; 8 positions match TRBD1. The CDR3 totals 16 residues. The V and J ends lost 0 bases and 7 bases, in that order; junction bases with no gene match: 5. Looked up from germline, CDR1 is MNHEY and CDR2 is SVGAGI. CDR3 nucleotide sequence: TGTGCCAGCAGTTACTCGGTGACAGGGGAGAATTCACCCCTCCACTTT. The encoded protein is CASSYSVTGENSPLHF.

This clone appeared a few times. The gene calls are TRBV5-1 and TRBJ1-1; D is uncertain. CDR3 length: 18 amino acids. V was trimmed by 3 bases and J by 3 bases, leaving 24 bases between them. Germline V gives CDR1 SGHRS, CDR2 YFSETQ. CDR3 nucleotides: TGCGCCAGCAGCTCGACAACACGGTCGCGTTCTGGATACACTGAAGCTTTCTTT. This encodes CASSSTTRSRSGYTEAFF.

V is TRBV5-5 and J is TRBJ2-2; D is unclear. V lost 1 base, J lost 2 bases, and 9 bases lay in between. Germline assignment: CDR1 SGHKS and CDR2 YYEKEE (reference sequence). This CDR3 region has 15 residues. In DNA form, the CDR3 reads TGTGCCAGCAGCTTGTTAGGCAGCAACACCGGGGAGCTGTTTTTT. The encoded protein is CASSLLGSNTGELFF.

The J gene is TRBJ2-3, the V gene TRBV10-1, with D perhaps being TRBD1 or TRBD2 (5 bases each). Trimming left V 5 bases short and J 5 bases short, with 20 bases between. This CDR3 spans 16 amino acids. CDR1 is WNHNN and CDR2 is SYGVQD in the germline V gene (reference sequence). CDR3 in amino acids: CASSYFRGPGRDTQYF. CDR3 DNA sequence: TGCGCCAGCAGTTACTTCCGGGGCCCTGGGCGAGATACGCAGTATTTT.

The chain couples TRBV7-9 to TRBJ1-2; unclear D gene. The CDR3 consists of 14 residues. Germline CDR1 SEHNR, CDR2 FQNEAQ (reference sequence). The germline V and J ends were trimmed by 4 bases and 8 bases, with 17 bases remaining between them. CDR3 sequence: CASSSVGDVRGYTF. The CDR3 DNA reads as TGTGCCAGCAGCTCAGTCGGGGATGTAAGGGGCTACACCTTC. Full variable domain (missing parts from reference TRBV7-9 and TRBJ1-2): DTGVSQNPRHKITKRGQNVTFRCDPISEHNRLYWYRQTLGQGPEFLTYFQNEAQLEKSRLLSDRFSAERPKGSFSTLEIQRTEQGDSAMYLCASSSVGDVRGYTFGSGTRLTVV.

V gene TRBV28 combines with J gene TRBJ2-1; 7 nucleotides align to TRBD2. CDR1 and CDR2 (germline): MDHEN, SYDVKM. The trim removed 3 bases at V and 5 bases at J, leaving 7 bases unmatched. The CDR3 loop spans 15 amino acids. The CDR3 DNA sequence: TGTGCCAGCAGTTTTGGGCGGGGACTAAACAATGAGCAGTTCTTC. Its protein product is CASSFGRGLNNEQFF. The whole variable domain, filled in from reference TRBV28 and TRBJ2-1, reads DVKVTQSSRYLVKRTGEKVFLECVQDMDHENMFWYRQDPGLGLRLIYFSYDVKMKEKGDIPEGYSVSREKKERFSLILESASTNQTSMYLCASSFGRGLNNEQFFGPGTRLTVL.